These 22 T cell receptor beta chains came from one sample sequenced in a study of T-cell reconstitution after alpha-beta-depleted transplantation in children. Unique molecular identifiers featured in how the TCRbeta library was prepared. One entry per CDR3 protein results from TCRdb running MiXCR on the PCR reads. The repertoire holds approximately 510,000 distinct CDR3 sequences, with 15% to 20% as singletons. The input for sequencing was PBMCs from the stem cell graft donor, taken from the stem cell graft. Receptors originate from a human donor who donated a stem cell graft to a child with acute lymphoblastic leukemia.

The genes are TRBV5-1 and TRBJ2-7; D is unclear. The CDR3 spans 13 residues. Germline V CDR1 and CDR2: SGHRS, YFSETQ. V lost 1 base and J lost 2, with 7 bases in between. The CDR3 nucleotides are TGCGCCAGCAGCTTGACACAGACCTACGAGCAGTACTTC. It is translated as CASSLTQTYEQYF.

This clonotype was detected a few times. The chain is built from TRBV2 and TRBJ2-7, with unresolved D. V dropped 6 bases and J dropped 7 bases, with 10 bases sitting between them. This CDR3 contains 11 residues. Germline CDR1 and CDR2: SNHLY and FYNNEI. DNA for the CDR3: TGTGCCAGCAGCCTCCAGGTAGAGCAGTACTTC. As protein: CASSLQVEQYF.

In its sample, this clonotype was seen a few times. The gene calls are TRBV20-1 and TRBJ1-1, with 7 bases identical to TRBD1. The V and J ends lost 7 bases and 3 bases, in that order; junction bases with no gene match: 8. The CDR3 length is 13 residues. CDR1 DFQATT and CDR2 SNEGSKA come from the germline V gene (reference sequence). As DNA, the CDR3 is TGCAGTGAAGTGGGGGACAGTGACACTGAAGCTTTCTTT. Its translation is CSEVGDSDTEAFF.

The sample holds many counts of this clonotype. Relative to the germline gene, one junction end is altered; a read error may explain this. The chain has TRBV27 and TRBJ1-3, with 12 positions matching TRBD1. Germline CDR1 and CDR2: MNHEY and SMNVEV (reference sequence). The CDR3 totals 17 residues. CDR3 in amino acids: CASSLSGQGAPGNTIYF. The CDR3 DNA is TGTGCCAGCAGTTTGTCGGGACAGGGGGCGCCTGGAAACACTATATATTTT.

This clonotype came up a few times. The chain combines TRBV12-3 or TRBV12-4 with TRBJ2-5; D gene unclear. V shed 1 base and J shed 2 bases, with 11 bases lying between them. The CDR3 consists of 15 residues. The CDR3 is CASSLDRTLQETQYF. CDR3 bases: TGTGCCAGCAGTTTAGACCGGACGTTACAAGAGACCCAGTACTTC.

This clonotype was recorded a few times. V usage is TRBV11-3 and J usage is TRBJ2-1; D is undetermined. CDR1 and CDR2 (germline): SGHNT, YENEEA. V lost 5 bases and J 1 base, leaving 12 bases between the germline ends. The CDR3 contains 15 residues. The CDR3 region is CASSPRRNSYNEQFF. In DNA form, the CDR3 reads TGTGCCAGCAGCCCCCGACGGAATTCCTACAATGAGCAGTTCTTC.

This chain links TRBV12-3 or TRBV12-4 with TRBJ2-3; D gene ambiguous. This CDR3 comprises 15 residues. V was cut by 5 bases and J by 3 bases, with 15 bases left in between. CDR3 in amino acids: CASSPSGRGTDTQYF. The CDR3 nucleotides read TGTGCCAGCAGTCCTTCAGGCCGTGGGACAGATACGCAGTATTTT.

In the case of this clonotype: The junction shows a germline mismatch at one end, possibly a read error. The chain combines TRBV28 with TRBJ1-1; D is perhaps TRBD1 (6 bases). CDR1 MDHEN and CDR2 SYDVKM come from the germline V gene. CDR3 length: 14 residues. CDR3 loop: CTSSLGGDVTEAFF. The CDR3 DNA sequence: TGTACCAGCAGTTTAGGGGGGGACGTGACTGAAGCTTTCTTT.

As DNA, the CDR3 is TGCGCCAGCAGCCAACAGCTGCCCTACGAGCAGTACTTC. As protein: CASSQQLPYEQYF. The chain combines TRBV4-1 with TRBJ2-7; the D is unclear. This CDR3 has 13 amino acids. Germline V lookup: CDR1 MGHRA, CDR2 YSYEKL. Trimming shortened V by 2 bases and J by 2 bases, and 7 bases separated the two germline ends.

This clonotype came up a few times. The chain combines TRBV7-9 with TRBJ2-7; tentative D call: TRBD2 (5 bases). CDR1 and CDR2 from the germline V gene are SEHNR and FQNEAQ (reference sequence). Trimming pared 4 bases from V and 6 bases from J, leaving 13 bases between. This CDR3 contains 13 residues. Here the CDR3 reads CASSSTSQGEQYF. The CDR3 bases are TGTGCCAGCAGCTCAACTAGTCAAGGCGAGCAGTACTTC.

There are a few counts of this clonotype. The chain's CDR3 is CASEPGPYGYTF. As DNA, the CDR3 is TGTGCCAGCGAGCCCGGGCCTTATGGCTACACCTTC. The chain has TRBV27 and TRBJ1-2; D is undetermined. The CDR3 totals 12 residues. Germline CDR1 is MNHEY and CDR2 is SMNVEV (reference sequence). Trimming stripped 8 bases from V and 5 bases from J, with 12 bases between.

This clonotype was recorded a few times. V gene TRBV5-1 combines with J gene TRBJ2-2; D gene uncertain. The CDR3 has 17 residues. Trimming took off 5 bases at V and 4 bases at J, with 21 bases between the two ends. The germline gives CDR1 SGHRS, CDR2 YFSETQ. Here the CDR3 DNA reads TGCGCCAGCAGTCGTGACCGAGAAGAGTTCAGCACCGGGGAGCTGTTTTTT. It codes for CASSRDREEFSTGELFF.

J is TRBJ2-1 and V is TRBV27; 10 nucleotides align to TRBD2. Trimming at V came to 3 bases and at J to 2 bases, leaving 4 bases not matched to a gene. This CDR3 has 16 residues. Germline assignment: CDR1 MNHEY and CDR2 SMNVEV (reference sequence). The CDR3 region has the DNA TGTGCCAGCAGTTTCTTAGGACTAGCGGCCTACAATGAGCAGTTCTTC. It translates to CASSFLGLAAYNEQFF.

This clonotype was found a few times. The chain joins TRBV2 to TRBJ1-2; no firm D call. Between the trimmed V and J ends, which lost 5 bases and 5 bases, there was a span of 9 bases. CDR3 length equals 12 residues. Germline V lookup: CDR1 SNHLY, CDR2 FYNNEI. CDR3 DNA: TGTGCCAGCAGTCCTCAGCATTATGGCTACACCTTC. Translating it yields CASSPQHYGYTF.

The chain joins TRBV6-5 to TRBJ1-4; 7 bases are a match to TRBD1. This CDR3 comprises 17 residues. Germline loops: CDR1 MNHEY, CDR2 SVGAGI. J gave up 7 bases and V 1 base, and 12 bases lay outside the gene matches. For the CDR3, the DNA is TGTGCCAGCAGTTACTTTGACAGGGAGGAGGGGGGTGAAAAACTGTTTTTT. It yields the protein CASSYFDREEGGEKLFF.

This chain joins TRBV11-1 and TRBJ1-3; 7 nucleotides align to TRBD1. V was pared by 5 bases and J by 5 bases, with 9 bases of the junction left unmatched. Germline CDR1 and CDR2: SGHAT and FQDESV (reference sequence). This CDR3 has 15 amino acids. CDR3 coding DNA: TGTGCCAGCAGCGTAAGACAGGGCGGAAGAAACACCATATATTTT. Encoded protein: CASSVRQGGRNTIYF.

There are a few counts of this clonotype. The chain carries TRBV15 and TRBJ2-7; no firm D call. The CDR3 extends over 13 amino acids. CDR1 is LNHNV and CDR2 is YYDKDF in the germline V gene (reference sequence). Trimming removed 5 bases at V and 0 bases at J, with 8 bases between. CDR3 in amino acids: CATSVASSYEQYF. Here the CDR3 DNA reads TGTGCCACCAGCGTGGCGTCCTCCTACGAGCAGTACTTC.

The J gene is TRBJ1-2, the V gene TRBV12-3 or TRBV12-4; D is unclear. Deletions cut 1 base from V and 6 bases from J, with 9 bases between. The CDR3 totals 13 residues. For the CDR3, the DNA is TGTGCCAGCAGTTTAGTGGAGGTAGATGGCTACACCTTC. Translating gives CASSLVEVDGYTF.

This clonotype occurred a few times. The chain employs TRBV12-3 or TRBV12-4 and TRBJ2-1; the D is unclear. Trimming stripped 4 bases from V and 9 bases from J, with 4 bases between. This CDR3 contains 10 residues. The CDR3 region has the DNA TGTGCCAGCAGTTCCGTTGAGCAGTTCTTC. As protein: CASSSVEQFF.

The chain uses TRBV10-2 and TRBJ2-7; D ambiguous. V shed 3 bases and J shed 6 bases, with 9 bases lying between them. This CDR3 region has 12 residues. The germline gives CDR1 WSHSY, CDR2 SAAADI. Written as DNA, the CDR3 is TGCGCCAGCAGTGAACTATCCCGCGAGCAGTACTTC. Amino acids: CASSELSREQYF.

In this sample, this clonotype turned up a few times. The chain is built from TRBV7-8 and TRBJ2-1, with D perhaps assigned TRBD1 or TRBD2 (5 bases each). Germline CDR1 SGHVS, CDR2 FQNEAQ. With 3 bases removed from V and 3 bases from J, the gap between germline ends came to 9 bases. This CDR3 is built from 14 residues. The CDR3 loop reads CASSFGTDYNEQFF. For the CDR3, the DNA is TGTGCCAGCAGCTTTGGGACGGACTACAATGAGCAGTTCTTC.

This sequence joins TRBV27 and TRBJ1-1; no clear D. The CDR3 length is 13 residues. From germline, CDR1 is MNHEY and CDR2 SMNVEV (reference sequence). V gave up 6 bases and J gave up 5 bases, with 13 bases separating them. CDR3 bases: TGTGCCAGCAGCTTACAAGAAGGGACTGAAGCTTTCTTT. It is translated as CASSLQEGTEAFF.